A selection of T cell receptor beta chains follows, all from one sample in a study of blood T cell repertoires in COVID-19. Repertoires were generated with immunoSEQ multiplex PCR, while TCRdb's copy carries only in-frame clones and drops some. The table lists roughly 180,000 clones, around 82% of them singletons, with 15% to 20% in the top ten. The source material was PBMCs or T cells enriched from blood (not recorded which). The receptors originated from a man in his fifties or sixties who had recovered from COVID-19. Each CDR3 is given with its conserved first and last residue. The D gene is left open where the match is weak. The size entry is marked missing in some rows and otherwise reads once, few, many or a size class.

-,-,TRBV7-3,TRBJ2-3,TGTGCCAGCAGCGCCACAGGGACAGATACGCAGTATTTT,CASSATGTDTQYF
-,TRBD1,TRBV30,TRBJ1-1,TGTGCCTGGAGTAAGACAGGGGGTTCCTACACTGAAGCTTTCTTT,CAWSKTGGSYTEAFF
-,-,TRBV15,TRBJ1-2,TGTGCCACCAGCAGAGAGCGGGGATACACCTTC,CATSRERGYTF
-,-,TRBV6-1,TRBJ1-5,TGTGCCAGCAGTGAACTGGCAGTAATTAGCAATCAGCCCCAGCATTTT,CASSELAVISNQPQHF
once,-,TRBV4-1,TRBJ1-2,TGCGCCAGCAGCCAAGCTAGAGTCTACACCTTC,CASSQARVYTF
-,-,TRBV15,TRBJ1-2,TGTGCCACCAGCAGTAGGGGAAACTATGGCTACACCTTC,CATSSRGNYGYTF
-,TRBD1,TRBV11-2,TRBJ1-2,TGTGCCAGCAGCCTCCAGGGGGCCGGGGGCTACACCTTC,CASSLQGAGGYTF
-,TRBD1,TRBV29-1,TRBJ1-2,TGCAGCGCCCTGACGACAAGACCGACAGGGAACGGCTATGGCTACACCTTC,CSALTTRPTGNGYGYTF
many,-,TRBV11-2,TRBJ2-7,TGTGCCAGCAGCACTATCCGGGACACCTCCTCCTACGAGCAGTACTTC,CASSTIRDTSSYEQYF
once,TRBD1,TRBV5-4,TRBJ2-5,TGTGCCAGCAGCCTTAGGACAGGGGCACAAGAGACCCAGTACTTC,CASSLRTGAQETQYF
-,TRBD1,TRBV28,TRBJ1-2,TGTGCCAGCTATAAAGGGACAGTCTATGGCTACACCTTC,CASYKGTVYGYTF
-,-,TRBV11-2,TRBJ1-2,TGTGCCACCTCGACGGGAGACTATGGCTACACCTTC,CATSTGDYGYTF
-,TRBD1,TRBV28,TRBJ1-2,TGTGCCAGCAGTTACCGGACAGGTTCCTATGGCTACACCTTC,CASSYRTGSYGYTF
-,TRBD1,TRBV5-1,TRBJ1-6,TGCGCCAGCAACCCGGGACAGCGCAATTCACCCCTCCACTTT,CASNPGQRNSPLHF
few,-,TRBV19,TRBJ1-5,TGTGCCAGTAGTATTCGCAGCGATAGCAATCAGCCCCAGCATTTT,CASSIRSDSNQPQHF
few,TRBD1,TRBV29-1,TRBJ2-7,TGCAGCGTACTCATCAGGGGGCAGGGGGTCGAGCAGTACTTC,CSVLIRGQGVEQYF
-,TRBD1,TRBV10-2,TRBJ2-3,TGCGCCAGCAGTGAGGTGACAGGGGGAGGAGATACGCAGTATTTT,CASSEVTGGGDTQYF
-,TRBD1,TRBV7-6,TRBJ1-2,TGTGCCAGCAGCTTGGCAGGGGGCGCGGATGGCTACACCTTC,CASSLAGGADGYTF
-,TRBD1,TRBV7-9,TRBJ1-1,TGTGCCAGCAGCACCTCAGGGGGCGGAGTAGGAGCTTTCTTT,CASSTSGGGVGAFF
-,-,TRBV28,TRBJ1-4,TGTGCCAGCGGAAACAGGGCAAGACATGAAAAACTGTTTTTT,CASGNRARHEKLFF
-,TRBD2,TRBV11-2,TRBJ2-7,TGTGCCAGCAGCTTAGGGGGGGGACCTTCCTACGAGCAGTACTTC,CASSLGGGPSYEQYF
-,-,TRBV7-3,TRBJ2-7,TGTGCCAGCAGCCCCGTCGGGAGTGGCGAGCAGTACTTC,CASSPVGSGEQYF
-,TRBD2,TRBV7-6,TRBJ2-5,TGTGCCAGCAGCGGAGGGTTAGCGGGGGGCCCGGGGCAAGAGACCCAGTACTTC,CASSGGLAGGPGQETQYF
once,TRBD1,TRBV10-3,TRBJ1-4,TGTGCCATCAGTGATACCACAGGGGGCTTAGGTGAAAAACTGTTTTTT,CAISDTTGGLGEKLFF
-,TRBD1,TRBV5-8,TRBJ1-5,TGTGCCAGCAGCTTGTTACAGGGGAATCAGCCCCAGCATTTT,CASSLLQGNQPQHF
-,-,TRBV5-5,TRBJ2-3,TGTGCCAGCAGCTTCCTCCAGGGCACAGATACGCAGTATTTT,CASSFLQGTDTQYF
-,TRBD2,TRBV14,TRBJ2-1,TGTGCCAGCAGCCAATTGGGACTAGCGTTGTACAATGAGCAGTTCTTC,CASSQLGLALYNEQFF
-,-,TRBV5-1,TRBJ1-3,TGCGCCAGCAGCTTGGGGGGGAGGAACTCTGGAAACACCATATATTTT,CASSLGGRNSGNTIYF
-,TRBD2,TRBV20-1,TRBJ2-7,TGCAGTGCTAGTGATGCTAGCGGGAAAGCTTTC,CSASDASGKAF
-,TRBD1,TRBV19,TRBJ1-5,TGTGCCAGTACCGCACGGGAAGGACAGGGTGGGCAGCCCCAGCATTTT,CASTAREGQGGQPQHF
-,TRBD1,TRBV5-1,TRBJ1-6,TGCGCCAGCAGCTTGGCACTGACAGGGAGCTCCTATAATTCACCCCTCCACTTT,CASSLALTGSSYNSPLHF
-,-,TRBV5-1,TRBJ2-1,TGCGCCAGCAGCTTGGCTAGGACTGGCAACAATGAGCAGTTCTTC,CASSLARTGNNEQFF
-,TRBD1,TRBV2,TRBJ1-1,TGTGCCAGCAGTGCCCGACAGGGTCGGACTGAAGCTTTCTTT,CASSARQGRTEAFF
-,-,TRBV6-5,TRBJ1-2,TGTGCCAGCAGTTACTCAGCGGGATACTATGGCTACACCTTC,CASSYSAGYYGYTF
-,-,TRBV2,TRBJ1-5,TGTGCCAGCGTAGGGGCTGCTAGCAATCAGCCCCAGCATTTT,CASVGAASNQPQHF
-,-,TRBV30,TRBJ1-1,TGTGCCTGGAGTCCCGGGGGGGCGGGGGACACTGAAGCTTTCTTT,CAWSPGGAGDTEAFF
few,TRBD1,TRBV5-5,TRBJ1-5,TGTGCCAGCAGCCGAGGACAGGGGGTGGGAGGCAATCAGCCCCAGCATTTT,CASSRGQGVGGNQPQHF
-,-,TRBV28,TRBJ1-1,TGTGCCAGCAGCCGAGTAAGCACTGAAGCTTTCTTT,CASSRVSTEAFF
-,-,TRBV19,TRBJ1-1,TGTGCCAGTAGTATGAGGGTATCGGGGAGCACTGAAGCTTTCTTT,CASSMRVSGSTEAFF
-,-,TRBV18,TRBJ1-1,TGTGCCAGCTCACCTGCTGCGGGGTTGAACACTGAAGCTTTCTTT,CASSPAAGLNTEAFF
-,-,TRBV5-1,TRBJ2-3,TGCGCCAGCAGCTTTCACAGCAACACAGATACGCAGTATTTT,CASSFHSNTDTQYF
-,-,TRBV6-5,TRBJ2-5,TGTGCCAGCAGTTACGTGGGCAGGGAGTACTTC,CASSYVGREYF
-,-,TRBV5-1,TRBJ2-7,TGCGCCAGCAGCTTGGAGTCAGGGGACTACGAGCAGTACTTC,CASSLESGDYEQYF
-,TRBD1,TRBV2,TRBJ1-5,TGTGCCAGCAGTAGCGACCGGGACAGCCTGCGGCATTTT,CASSSDRDSLRHF
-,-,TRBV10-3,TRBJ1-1,TGTGCCATCAGTGAGAGGCTACAGGGCGAAGCTGAAGCTTTCTTT,CAISERLQGEAEAFF
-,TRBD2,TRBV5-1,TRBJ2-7,TGCGCCAGCAGCTTGGCGTCTAGCGGGAGTCGCTACGAGCAGTACTTC,CASSLASSGSRYEQYF
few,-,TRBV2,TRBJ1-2,TGTGCCAGCAGGAAAACCTCGCAGGGTAAAGACTATGGCTACACCTTC,CASRKTSQGKDYGYTF